The following is a TCR beta chain sequence with its context. Its antigen is as yet unknown. TCRdb keeps only in-frame clones here, not all; method: immunoSEQ multiplex PCR. Of approximately 24,000 clones listed, around four fifths are singletons. The data were taken from a study of OX40 agonist ivuxolimab in advanced cancers. Study summary: Patients in the trial were receiving intravenous ivuxolimab every 2 weeks, at doses of 0.01 to 10 mg/kg. Eligibility rules accepted prior anti-PD-1, anti-PD-L1 or anti-CTLA-4 therapy, and 40% to 50% had some.

This CDR3 has 14 amino acids. Germline V lookup: CDR1 SGHNT, CDR2 YENEEA. V lost 8 bases and J 1 base, leaving 12 bases between the germline ends. Study-level results: Dose levels from 0.1 to 3.0 mg/kg saw CD4+ and CD8+ blood T cells expand clonally by week 6. Clonal expansion among partial responders at 0.1-3.0 mg/kg ranked near the lowest.

This TCR came from an adult with an advanced solid tumor such as melanoma, head and neck, liver or kidney cancer. The chain has TRBV11-3 and TRBJ2-1, with no clear D. The specimen was CD4+ or CD8+ T cells sorted from blood, collected in a trial of the OX40 agonist ivuxolimab. The CDR3 reads CASGHPESYNEQFF. Here the CDR3 DNA reads TGTGCCAGCGGGCACCCTGAATCCTACAATGAGCAGTTCTTC. Combining the CDR3 with reference TRBV11-3 and TRBJ2-1 gives the whole variable domain EAGVVQSPRYKIIEKKQPVAFWCNPISGHNTLYWYLQNLGQGPELLIRYENEEAVDDSQLPKDRFSAERLKGVDSTLKIQPAELGDSAVYLCASGHPESYNEQFFGPGTRLTVL.